The rows below give T cell receptor beta chains drawn from one sample of a study of cytomegalovirus exposure and HLA in healthy donors. Using immunoSEQ multiplex PCR, the repertoire was profiled, and TCRdb retains in-frame clones only, with some absent. This sample has approximately 200,000 clones, with roughly 80% found just once. The sample comprised PBMCs. The receptors derive from a woman in her late teens or twenties in good health and CMV-seronegative. Both conserved end residues are part of each CDR3. Each record gives: D gene, V gene, clone size, J gene, CDR3 protein, CDR3 DNA. The D gene is left open where the match is weak. Some rows have no size entry. The others give once, few or many, or a class for an expanded clone.

d_gene: TRBD1; v_gene: TRBV19; abundance: -; j_gene: TRBJ1-2; CDR3aa: CASAGTATSYGYTF; CDR3nt: TGTGCCAGTGCCGGGACAGCTACATCCTATGGCTACACCTTC
d_gene: TRBD2; v_gene: TRBV14; abundance: -; j_gene: TRBJ2-7; CDR3aa: CASSQEGGTSYEQYF; CDR3nt: TGTGCCAGCAGCCAAGAGGGAGGGACCTCCTACGAGCAGTACTTC
d_gene: -; v_gene: TRBV5-1; abundance: -; j_gene: TRBJ1-3; CDR3aa: CASSAGGYAGNTIYF; CDR3nt: TGCGCCAGCAGCGCGGGGGGGTACGCTGGAAACACCATATATTTT
d_gene: TRBD1; v_gene: TRBV9; abundance: -; j_gene: TRBJ1-2; CDR3aa: CASSVGSGQGLDPLGGYTF; CDR3nt: TGTGCCAGCAGCGTAGGGTCTGGACAGGGTCTTGACCCCTTAGGCGGCTACACCTTC
d_gene: TRBD2; v_gene: TRBV4-2; abundance: -; j_gene: TRBJ2-2; CDR3aa: CASSQDLAGGPRTGELFF; CDR3nt: TGTGCCAGCAGCCAAGATCTAGCGGGAGGGCCGCGGACCGGGGAGCTGTTTTTT
d_gene: -; v_gene: TRBV6-6; abundance: -; j_gene: TRBJ2-7; CDR3aa: CASSYSYPGAYEQYF; CDR3nt: TGTGCCAGCAGTTACTCTTATCCGGGGGCCTACGAGCAGTACTTC
d_gene: -; v_gene: TRBV19; abundance: -; j_gene: TRBJ1-5; CDR3aa: CASSIVSQGRFNQPQHF; CDR3nt: TGTGCCAGTAGTATAGTCTCCCAGGGGCGGTTCAATCAGCCCCAGCATTTT
d_gene: -; v_gene: TRBV4-1; abundance: -; j_gene: TRBJ1-2; CDR3aa: CASSQLTVSEGYTF; CDR3nt: TGCGCCAGCAGCCAATTGACAGTTTCAGAGGGCTACACCTTC
d_gene: TRBD1; v_gene: TRBV28; abundance: -; j_gene: TRBJ2-1; CDR3aa: CASSTGTGWIVAYNEQFF; CDR3nt: TGTGCCAGCAGTACCGGGACAGGATGGATTGTCGCCTACAATGAGCAGTTCTTC
d_gene: -; v_gene: TRBV28; abundance: -; j_gene: TRBJ2-7; CDR3aa: CASSRWEQYF; CDR3nt: TGTGCCAGTAGCCGCTGGGAGCAGTACTTC
d_gene: TRBD1; v_gene: TRBV7-3; abundance: -; j_gene: TRBJ2-7; CDR3aa: CASSLMGTGGGEQYF; CDR3nt: TGTGCCAGCAGCTTAATGGGGACAGGGGGCGGCGAGCAGTACTTC
d_gene: -; v_gene: TRBV6-1; abundance: -; j_gene: TRBJ1-6; CDR3aa: CASRQGINSPLHF; CDR3nt: TGTGCCAGCAGACAGGGTATTAATTCACCCCTCCACTTT
d_gene: TRBD1; v_gene: TRBV4-2; abundance: few; j_gene: TRBJ2-7; CDR3aa: CASSHVRDSSYEQYF; CDR3nt: TGTGCCAGCAGCCACGTCCGGGACAGCTCCTACGAGCAGTACTTC
d_gene: TRBD1; v_gene: TRBV28; abundance: -; j_gene: TRBJ2-7; CDR3aa: CASSLRTGRLYEQYF; CDR3nt: TGTGCCAGCAGTTTAAGGACAGGGAGACTCTACGAGCAGTACTTC
d_gene: -; v_gene: TRBV21-1; abundance: -; j_gene: TRBJ1-1; CDR3aa: CASSKGTGVHLETEAFF; CDR3nt: TGTGCCAGCAGCAAAGGGACAGGGGTCCACCTGGAAACTGAAGCTTTCTTT
d_gene: -; v_gene: TRBV6-6; abundance: -; j_gene: TRBJ1-1; CDR3aa: CASSLRGGSEAFF; CDR3nt: TGTGCCAGCAGTTTACGGGGGGGTAGTGAAGCTTTCTTT
d_gene: TRBD2; v_gene: TRBV19; abundance: -; j_gene: TRBJ2-1; CDR3aa: CASSTPFSGGSGDEQFF; CDR3nt: TGTGCCAGTAGTACTCCCTTCTCGGGGGGGAGTGGTGATGAGCAGTTCTTC
d_gene: TRBD2; v_gene: TRBV5-1; abundance: -; j_gene: TRBJ2-5; CDR3aa: CASSLARGTSPETQYF; CDR3nt: TGCGCCAGCAGCTTGGCTCGTGGGACTAGCCCTGAGACCCAGTACTTC
d_gene: -; v_gene: TRBV7-8; abundance: -; j_gene: TRBJ2-5; CDR3aa: CASSPGSVETQYF; CDR3nt: TGTGCCAGCAGCCCAGGGTCGGTGGAGACCCAGTACTTC
d_gene: TRBD1; v_gene: TRBV4-1; abundance: once; j_gene: TRBJ1-4; CDR3aa: CASSPDRDPTNEKLFF; CDR3nt: TGCGCCAGCAGCCCGGACAGGGATCCGACTAATGAAAAACTGTTTTTT
d_gene: TRBD1; v_gene: TRBV9; abundance: few; j_gene: TRBJ1-4; CDR3aa: CASSATGSLATNEKLFF; CDR3nt: TGTGCCAGCAGCGCGACAGGGTCCTTGGCAACTAATGAAAAACTGTTTTTT
d_gene: -; v_gene: TRBV6-1; abundance: few; j_gene: TRBJ2-2; CDR3aa: CASSREDTGELFF; CDR3nt: TGTGCCAGCAGCAGGGAGGACACCGGGGAGCTGTTTTTT
d_gene: TRBD1; v_gene: TRBV19; abundance: -; j_gene: TRBJ2-7; CDR3aa: CASSPTGTETYEQYF; CDR3nt: TGTGCCAGTAGCCCTACCGGGACAGAGACCTACGAGCAGTACTTC